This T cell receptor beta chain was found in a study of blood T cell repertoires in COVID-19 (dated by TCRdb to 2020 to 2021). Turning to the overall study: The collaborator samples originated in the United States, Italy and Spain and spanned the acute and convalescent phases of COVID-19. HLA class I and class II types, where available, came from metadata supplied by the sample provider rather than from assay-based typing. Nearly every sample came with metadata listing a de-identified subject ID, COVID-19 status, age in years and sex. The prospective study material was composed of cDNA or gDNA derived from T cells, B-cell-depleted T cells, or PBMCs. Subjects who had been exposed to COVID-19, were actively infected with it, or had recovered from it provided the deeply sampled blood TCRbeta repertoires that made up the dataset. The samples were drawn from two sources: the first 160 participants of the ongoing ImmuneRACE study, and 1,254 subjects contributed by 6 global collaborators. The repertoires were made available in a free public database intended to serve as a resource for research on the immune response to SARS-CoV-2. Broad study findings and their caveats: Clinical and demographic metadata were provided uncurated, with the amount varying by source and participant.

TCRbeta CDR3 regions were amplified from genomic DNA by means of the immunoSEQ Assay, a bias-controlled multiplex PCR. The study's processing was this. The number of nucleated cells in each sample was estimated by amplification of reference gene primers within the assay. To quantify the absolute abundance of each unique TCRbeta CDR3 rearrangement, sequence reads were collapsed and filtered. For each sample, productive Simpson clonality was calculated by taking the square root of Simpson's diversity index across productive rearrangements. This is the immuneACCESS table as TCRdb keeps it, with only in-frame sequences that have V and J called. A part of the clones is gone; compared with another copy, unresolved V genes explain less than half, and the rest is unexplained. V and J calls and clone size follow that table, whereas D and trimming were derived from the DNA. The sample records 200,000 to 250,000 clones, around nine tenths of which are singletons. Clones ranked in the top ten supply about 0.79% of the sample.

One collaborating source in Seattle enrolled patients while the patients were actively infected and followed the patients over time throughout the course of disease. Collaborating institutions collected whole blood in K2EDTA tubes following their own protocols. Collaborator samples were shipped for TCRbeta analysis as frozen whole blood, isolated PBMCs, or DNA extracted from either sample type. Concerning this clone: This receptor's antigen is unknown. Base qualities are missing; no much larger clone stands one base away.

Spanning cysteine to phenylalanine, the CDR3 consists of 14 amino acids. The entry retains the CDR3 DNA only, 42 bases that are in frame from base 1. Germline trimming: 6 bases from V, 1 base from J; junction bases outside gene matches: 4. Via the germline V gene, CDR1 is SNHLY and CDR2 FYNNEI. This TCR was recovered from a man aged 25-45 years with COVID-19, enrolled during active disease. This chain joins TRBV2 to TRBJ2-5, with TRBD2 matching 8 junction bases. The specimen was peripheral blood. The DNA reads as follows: TGTGCCAGCAGAAGTAGCGGGGCCCAAGAGACCCAGTACTTC. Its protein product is CASRSSGAQETQYF.